This T cell receptor beta chain was found in a study of T cell responses to AZD1222 COVID-19 vaccine. General study findings and limits: Spike regions recognized by vaccine-associated CD4 TCRs spanned the protein, led by 160-218 and 743-854. The donor group comprised mostly white British people and more females; the analysis possibly underestimated clonal diversity. Repertoires were obtained solely post-peak T cell response.

Note on this clone: The antigen remains unidentified.

Sequencing was performed with immunoSEQ multiplex PCR; in TCRdb, only in-frame clones are kept and a portion is missing. Of some 190,000 clones in the sample, roughly nine tenths were seen once. This receptor was obtained from an adult who received the AZD1222 COVID-19 vaccine. This specimen consisted of peripheral blood, obtained 28 days after the second AZD1222 dose.

CDR3 region: CASSSGLLEQFF. The DNA of the CDR3 is TGTGCCAGCAGCTCGGGACTTCTAGAGCAGTTCTTC. The rearrangement joins TRBV7-9 to TRBJ2-1; TRBD2 might be the D (6 bases). This CDR3 is built from 12 residues. In germline, CDR1 is SEHNR, CDR2 FQNEAQ (reference sequence). V lost 4 bases and J 10 bases, leaving 11 bases between the germline ends.